Shown below are 13 T cell receptor beta chains from a single sample sequenced in a study of siplizumab effects on memory and regulatory T cells (dated by TCRdb to about 2019). The protocol used for the library was the immunoSEQ multiplex PCR assay. TCRdb provides this immuneACCESS table in a form limited to in-frame rearrangements. Some clones are lacking; in checked studies, under half of them reflect an unresolved V gene, and why the rest are absent is not known. A total of roughly 100,000 clones appear in this sample, around 97% of them only once. The ten biggest clones cover 0.025% to 0.035% of the sample. Sequencing was carried out using naive CD4+ T cells sorted from blood. The cell subset or site label here, explained by the study, means: unstimulated naive T cells. These receptors all come from a human donor in good health.

This chain links TRBV7-9 with TRBJ1-4; D ambiguous. V was cut by 1 base and J by 2 bases, with 8 bases left in between. Germline loops: CDR1 SEHNR, CDR2 FQNEAQ (reference sequence). The CDR3 has 15 residues. The CDR3 sequence: CASSLGVWTNEKLFF. The CDR3 nucleotides read TGTGCCAGCAGCTTAGGGGTCTGGACTAATGAAAAACTGTTTTTT.

The genes are TRBV11-2 and TRBJ1-3; D ambiguous. Looked up from germline, CDR1 is SGHAT and CDR2 is FQNNGV. The CDR3 covers 14 residues. V was pared by 6 bases and J by 0 bases, with 9 bases between. CDR3 loop: CASRVGNSGNTIYF. In DNA form, the CDR3 reads TGTGCCAGCAGGGTGGGGAACTCTGGAAACACCATATATTTT.

The chain employs TRBV6-5 and TRBJ2-7, with 12 bases fitting TRBD1. Germline trimming cut 11 bases from V and 7 bases from J; bases unmatched to any gene: 6. Germline values: CDR1 MNHEY, CDR2 SVGAGI. The CDR3 length is 12 residues. The CDR3 loop is CAVGQGAKEQYF. In DNA, the CDR3 is TGTGCCGTGGGACAGGGGGCGAAGGAGCAGTACTTC.

The chain has TRBV5-1 and TRBJ2-7, with a possible D match to TRBD1 (6 bases). Germline V gene lookup returns CDR1 SGHRS and CDR2 YFSETQ. The CDR3 covers 15 residues. Trimming pared 4 bases from V and 4 bases from J, leaving 18 bases between. The CDR3 loop is CASSAAPQGLYEQYF. The CDR3 DNA sequence: TGCGCCAGCAGCGCAGCTCCTCAGGGGTTATACGAGCAGTACTTC. Together with reference TRBV5-1 and TRBJ2-7, the CDR3 gives the full variable domain: KAGVTQTPRYLIKTRGQQVTLSCSPISGHRSVSWYQQTPGQGLQFLFEYFSETQRNKGNFPGRFSGRQFSNSRSEMNVSTLELGDSALYLCASSAAPQGLYEQYFGPGTRLTVT.

This chain connects TRBV15 to TRBJ2-5; D is ambiguous. V was shortened by 1 base and J by 1 base, with 4 bases between the two germline ends. The CDR3 covers 13 residues. Germline V CDR1 and CDR2: LNHNV, YYDKDF (reference sequence). CDR3 in amino acids: CATSRGIQETQYF. The CDR3 bases are TGTGCCACCAGCAGAGGGATCCAAGAGACCCAGTACTTC.

This clone was counted once. V is TRBV6-6 and J is TRBJ1-1, with D hard to call. V was pared by 4 bases and J by 4 bases, with 10 bases between. CDR3 length: 13 amino acids. CDR1 is MNHNY, CDR2 SVGAGI, per germline (reference sequence). The CDR3 DNA follows: TGTGCCAGCAGTTCCGGGCAGCTCACTGAAGCTTTCTTT. Its translation: CASSSGQLTEAFF.

The chain uses TRBV29-1 and TRBJ2-7; 8 nucleotides agree with TRBD2. V dropped 4 bases and J dropped 4; count of bases not matched to a gene: 9. The CDR3 totals 14 residues. Germline assignment: CDR1 SQVTM and CDR2 ANQGSEA. CDR3 DNA sequence: TGCAGCGTTGCTTCGGGTCCGGGGGGGTACGAGCAGTACTTC. It specifies CSVASGPGGYEQYF.

This rearrangement joins TRBV6-6 to TRBJ1-1, with D perhaps matching TRBD1 (5 bases). Germline V gene sequence: CDR1 MNHNY, CDR2 SVGAGI (reference sequence). With 5 bases removed from V and 8 bases from J, the gap between germline ends came to 18 bases. This CDR3 region has 14 residues. The CDR3 DNA reads TGTGCCAGCAGTATCACGCCGGGACTCCTAGAAGCTTTCTTT. Translation gives CASSITPGLLEAFF.

The genes are TRBV7-9 and TRBJ2-7; 7 bases are a match to TRBD1. V was pared by 2 bases and J by 7 bases, with 8 bases of the junction left unmatched. CDR1 is SEHNR and CDR2 is FQNEAQ in the germline V gene (reference sequence). The CDR3 has 14 residues. CDR3 in amino acids: CASSLRTGPGEQYF. CDR3 sequence (DNA): TGTGCCAGCAGCTTACGGACAGGCCCCGGGGAGCAGTACTTC.

This chain links TRBV4-3 with TRBJ2-1, with 9 bases matching TRBD2. The CDR3 is 16 residues long. The ends lost 1 base at V and 1 base at J; junction bases unmatched: 2. Germline V gives CDR1 LGHNA, CDR2 YSLEER. The CDR3 region is CASSQGAGGSYNEQFF. The DNA of the CDR3 is TGCGCCAGCAGCCAAGGAGCGGGGGGTTCCTACAATGAGCAGTTCTTC.

CDR3 sequence: CASSINAGYSNQPQHF. In nucleotides, the CDR3 is TGTGCCAGTAGTATTAACGCGGGTTATAGCAATCAGCCCCAGCATTTT. The gene calls are TRBV19 and TRBJ1-5; D unresolved. Deletions cut 3 bases from V and 0 bases from J, with 12 bases between. This CDR3 is built from 16 residues. The germline gives CDR1 LNHDA, CDR2 SQIVND (reference sequence).

This clone was recorded once. The J gene is TRBJ2-7, the V gene TRBV7-7, with 12 bases matching TRBD1. Per germline, CDR1 SSHAT and CDR2 FNYEAQ (reference sequence). After removal of 7 bases from V and 1 base from J, the junction contained 11 bases not matched to a gene. The CDR3 consists of 17 residues. CDR3 region: CASTPGQGAVRSYEQYF. The CDR3 nucleotides are TGTGCCAGCACCCCGGGACAGGGGGCGGTTAGGTCCTACGAGCAGTACTTC.

The chain links TRBV23-1 to TRBJ2-6; 9 nucleotides match TRBD1. TRBV23-1 qualifies as an ORF whose function is uncertain. The CDR3 covers 17 residues. Trimming took 2 bases from V and 1 from J; bases not matched to a gene: 3. CDR3 DNA: TGCGCCAGCAGTCAAAATGGGACAGGGTCTGGGGCCAACGTCCTGACTTTC. Translating it yields CASSQNGTGSGANVLTF.